These 7 T cell receptor beta chains came from one sample sequenced in a study of technical replicates of blood from a few donors (dated by TCRdb to between 2016 and 2019). The library was produced with the immunoSEQ multiplex PCR assay. The source is immuneACCESS, and TCRdb retained only in-frame sequences with V and J called. Part of the clones is not carried over; for the studies checked, unresolved V genes explain less than half of this, and the remainder is unexplained. For this sample the table gives 95,000 or so clones, of which roughly 95% were detected only once. Jointly, the top ten make up almost 0.35% of the sample. Sequenced material: T cells isolated from PBMCs. Receptors originate from a human donor in good health.

CDR3 residues: CASHGTSRDNEQFF. CDR3 coding DNA: TGTGCCAGCCATGGGACTAGCCGCGACAATGAGCAGTTCTTC. This chain connects TRBV6-5 to TRBJ2-1, with TRBD2 identical over 9 bases. CDR3 length equals 14 residues. After removal of 8 bases from V and 5 bases from J, the junction contained 7 bases not matched to a gene. Looked up from germline, CDR1 is MNHEY and CDR2 is SVGAGI.

Written as DNA, the CDR3 is TGTGCCACTCACGGGGAGGGCCAGAAAGATACGCAGTATTTT. Encoded protein: CATHGEGQKDTQYF. The V gene is TRBV10-3, the J gene TRBJ2-3, with 7 nucleotides matching TRBD2. The CDR3 extends over 14 amino acids. The V and J ends lost 10 bases and 5 bases, in that order; junction bases with no gene match: 12. Germline V gives CDR1 ENHRY, CDR2 SYGVKD.

This clone showed up just once. The chain combines TRBV7-3 with TRBJ2-1; TRBD2 agrees at 7 bases. The CDR3 extends over 15 amino acids. Germline values: CDR1 SGHTA, CDR2 FQGTGA. V gave up 3 bases and J gave up 4 bases; unmatched junction bases: 6. CDR3 sequence reads: CASSFLAELYNEQFF. The CDR3 DNA reads as TGTGCCAGCAGCTTTCTAGCGGAGTTATACAATGAGCAGTTCTTC. Together with reference TRBV7-3 and TRBJ2-1, the CDR3 gives the full variable domain: GAGVSQTPSNKVTEKGKYVELRCDPISGHTALYWYRQSLGQGPEFLIYFQGTGAADDSGLPNDRFFAVRPEGSVSTLKIQRTERGDSAVYLCASSFLAELYNEQFFGPGTRLTVL.

The chain carries TRBV6-6 and TRBJ1-2; maybe TRBD1 (5 bases). The CDR3 has 14 residues. The V end was cut by 7 bases, the J end by 3 bases, with 15 bases between. Germline lookup yields CDR1 MNHNY and CDR2 SVGAGI (reference sequence). The CDR3 sequence is CASTVPQGHYGYTF. In nucleotides, the CDR3 is TGTGCCAGCACCGTACCCCAGGGTCACTATGGCTACACCTTC.

This clone was counted once. The rearrangement links TRBV19 to TRBJ2-4; 10 nucleotides line up with TRBD1. V shed 6 bases, J shed 6 bases, and the junction held 8 bases outside the gene matches. There are 15 residues in the CDR3. From germline, CDR1 is LNHDA and CDR2 SQIVND (reference sequence). The CDR3 region has the DNA TGTGCCAGTAGCGGGGACAGGGGCTATGGAAACATTCAGTACTTC. Protein sequence: CASSGDRGYGNIQYF.

This chain links TRBV7-8 with TRBJ2-2; D is perhaps TRBD2 (5 bases). The V gene's germline CDR1 is SGHVS and CDR2 FQNEAQ. There are 14 residues in the CDR3. Trimming took off 5 bases at V and 4 bases at J, with 11 bases between the two ends. The CDR3 DNA follows: TGTGCCAGCAGCCCACTAGGTCCCACCGGGGAGCTGTTTTTT. This encodes CASSPLGPTGELFF.

The J gene is TRBJ2-3, the V gene TRBV4-2; tentatively, D is TRBD2 (5 bases). The CDR3 contains 17 residues. Germline CDR1 LGHNA, CDR2 YNFKEQ. Trimming took 2 bases from V and 8 from J, leaving 23 bases between them. CDR3 DNA sequence: TGTGCCAGCAGCCAATTGGGCCCTTCCGGGGTCCCGGGTACGCAGTATTTT. Its protein is CASSQLGPSGVPGTQYF.